This TCR beta chain was recovered during a study of regulatory T cells in long-lasting Graves disease. Construction of the TCR beta libraries employed iRepertoire HTBI primers in conjunction with Arm-PCR of CDR3 regions. Using its own MiXCR run on the multiplex PCR reads, TCRdb lists one record per CDR3 protein. The table has about 310,000 distinct CDR3 sequences, 15% to 20% seen once. The time point was: newly diagnosed GD, antithyroid drugs for less than 3 months. From RNA extracted from PBMCs, the TCR library was made. As a group, patients came from one endocrinology department in Xi'an, China. Germline V gives CDR1 SNHLY, CDR2 FYNNEI. The CDR3 covers 13 residues. The V end lost 8 bases, the J end lost 3 bases, and 14 bases lay between the germline ends. This clonotype was seen many times. Its target is unknown. Study findings and constraints: Persistent disease showed a preference for TRBV28, TRBJ1-2 and TRBJ2-5.

The V and J genes are TRBV2 and TRBJ2-7; D is perhaps TRBD1 (6 bases). The TCR originated in a female donor with Graves disease. The input for sequencing was peripheral blood mononuclear cells (PBMCs), taken at new diagnosis, from a patient treated with antithyroid drugs. CDR3 residues: CASVIGQNYEQYF. CDR3 nucleotide sequence: TGTGCCAGCGTAATTGGACAGAACTACGAGCAGTACTTC.